Given below is one TCR beta chain in context. These data are taken from a study of shared clonotypes between healthy human individuals. The CDR3 loop spans 13 amino acids. V was cut by 3 bases and J by 1 base, with 6 bases left in between. CDR1 SEHNR and CDR2 FQNEAQ come from the germline V gene (reference sequence). Investigators spread the genomic DNA of each subset evenly over several immunoSEQ plates. Method: immunoSEQ multiplex PCR; TCRdb's copy keeps in-frame clones and lacks some. The sample shows about 490,000 clones, 65% to 80% of them seen only once. This clonotype was obtained from a woman aged 35 to 49 in good health. Some clones in this sample may be carry-over from other donors' samples. The chain joins TRBV7-9 to TRBJ1-1, with D hard to call. The source material was PBMCs. The CDR3, as DNA: TGTGCCAGCAGCTTTAATCAGAACACTGAAGCTTTCTTT. Translation gives CASSFNQNTEAFF.